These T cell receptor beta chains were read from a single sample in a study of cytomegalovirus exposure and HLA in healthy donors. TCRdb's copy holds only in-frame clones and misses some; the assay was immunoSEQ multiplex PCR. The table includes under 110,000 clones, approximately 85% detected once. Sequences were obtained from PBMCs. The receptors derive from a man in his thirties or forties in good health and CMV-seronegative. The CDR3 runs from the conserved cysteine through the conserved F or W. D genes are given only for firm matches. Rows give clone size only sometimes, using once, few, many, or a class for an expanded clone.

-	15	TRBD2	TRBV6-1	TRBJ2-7	CASSAGTRVTYEQYF	TGTGCCAGCAGCGCCGGGACTAGGGTAACCTACGAGCAGTACTTC
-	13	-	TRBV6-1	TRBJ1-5	CASSGQANQPQHF	TGTGCCAGCAGTGGACAGGCCAATCAGCCCCAGCATTTT
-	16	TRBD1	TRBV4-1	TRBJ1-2	CASSRGVTGGRYGYTF	TGCGCCAGCAGCCGGGGGGTGACAGGGGGGAGGTATGGCTACACCTTC
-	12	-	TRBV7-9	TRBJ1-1	CASNRGGAEAFF	TGTGCCAGCAACCGTGGAGGGGCTGAAGCTTTCTTT
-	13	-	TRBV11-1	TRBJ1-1	CASSLGVNTEAFF	TGTGCCAGCAGCTTAGGAGTGAACACTGAAGCTTTCTTT
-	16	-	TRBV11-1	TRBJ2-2	CASSLLLGPNTGELFF	TGTGCCAGCAGCTTATTGTTGGGCCCGAACACCGGGGAGCTGTTTTTT
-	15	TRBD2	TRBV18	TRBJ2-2	CASSRGTSATGELFF	TGTGCCAGCTCACGCGGGACTAGCGCTACCGGGGAGCTGTTTTTT
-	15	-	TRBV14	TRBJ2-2	CASSQGRPNTGELFF	TGTGCCAGCAGCCAAGGGCGGCCAAACACCGGGGAGCTGTTTTTT
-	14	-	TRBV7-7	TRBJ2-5	CASSLGLEGETQYF	TGTGCCAGCAGCTTAGGACTAGAAGGAGAGACCCAGTACTTC
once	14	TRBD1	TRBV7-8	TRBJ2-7	CASSLGGQGYEQYF	TGTGCCAGCAGCTTAGGGGGACAGGGCTACGAGCAGTACTTC
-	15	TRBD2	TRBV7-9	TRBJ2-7	CASSPLLAGASEQYF	TGTGCCAGCAGCCCGCTTTTAGCGGGGGCTTCCGAGCAGTACTTC
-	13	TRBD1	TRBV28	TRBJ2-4	CASSRPGQNIQYF	TGTGCCAGCAGTAGGCCGGGACAGAACATTCAGTACTTC
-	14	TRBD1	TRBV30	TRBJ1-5	CAWSTSTGDQPQHF	TGTGCCTGGAGTACCTCGACAGGGGATCAGCCCCAGCATTTT
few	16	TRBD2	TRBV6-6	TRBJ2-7	CASSRRLASSSYEQYF	TGTGCCAGCAGCCGACGACTAGCCTCGAGCTCCTACGAGCAGTACTTC
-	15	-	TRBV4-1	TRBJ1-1	CASSQESGVNTEAFF	TGCGCCAGCAGCCAAGAAAGCGGGGTTAACACTGAAGCTTTCTTT
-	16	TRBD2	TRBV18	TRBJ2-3	CASSPRREVSTDTQYF	TGTGCCAGCTCACCGAGGCGGGAGGTTAGCACAGATACGCAGTATTTT
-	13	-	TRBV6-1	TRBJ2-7	CASSLRQNYEQYF	TGTGCCAGCAGTCTACGACAGAACTACGAGCAGTACTTC